The 14 T cell receptor beta chains reported below all come from one sample, sequenced in a study of shared clonotypes between healthy human individuals. Sequencing used immunoSEQ multiplex PCR; TCRdb keeps in-frame clones, though not all of them. The table records about 2.4 million clones, about 92% of them present only once. Sequencing was performed on naive CD4+ T cells sorted from blood. Subset indicated: CD45RA+ positively selected. These receptors were taken from a man younger than 35 in good health.

The chain's CDR3 is CASSWGTSEKELFF. In DNA, the CDR3 is TGTGCCAGCAGCTGGGGGACAAGCGAGAAGGAGCTGTTTTTT. V is TRBV5-4 and J is TRBJ2-2, with D possibly matching TRBD1 (6 bases). V dropped 3 bases and J dropped 10 bases, with 16 bases sitting between them. Germline loops: CDR1 SGHNT, CDR2 YYREEE (reference sequence). The CDR3 consists of 14 residues. Looking up the rest from reference TRBV5-4 and TRBJ2-2 gives the full variable domain: ETGVTQSPTHLIKTRGQQVTLRCSSQSGHNTVSWYQQALGQGPQFIFQYYREEENGRGNFPPRFSGLQFPNYSSELNVNALELDDSALYLCASSWGTSEKELFFGEGSRLTVL.

The rearrangement joins TRBV28 to TRBJ1-5; the match to TRBD1 covers 8 bases. The CDR3 loop spans 15 amino acids. Germline V gene lookup returns CDR1 MDHEN and CDR2 SYDVKM. The V and J ends lost 3 bases and 4 bases, in that order; junction bases with no gene match: 5. DNA of the CDR3: TGTGCCAGCAGTTTTGGGACAGGAAGGAATCAGCCCCAGCATTTT. Protein product: CASSFGTGRNQPQHF.

The chain recombines TRBV29-1 with TRBJ1-1; D is unresolved. V lost 8 bases, J lost 4 bases, and 11 bases lay in between. The CDR3 is 11 amino acids. CDR1 SQVTM and CDR2 ANQGSEA come from the germline V gene. As DNA, the CDR3 is TGCAGCACTTGGGTTGTCACTGAAGCTTTCTTT. Translation gives CSTWVVTEAFF.

V and J are TRBV7-3 and TRBJ1-1; no clear D. Germline values: CDR1 SGHTA, CDR2 FQGTGA. The V and J ends lost 5 bases and 3 bases respectively, with 10 bases between them. The CDR3 extends over 13 amino acids. CDR3 coding DNA: TGTGCCAGCAGCCTGGACGGAGACACTGAAGCTTTCTTT. It encodes CASSLDGDTEAFF. Together with reference TRBV7-3 and TRBJ1-1, the CDR3 gives the full variable domain: GAGVSQTPSNKVTEKGKYVELRCDPISGHTALYWYRQSLGQGPEFLIYFQGTGAADDSGLPNDRFFAVRPEGSVSTLKIQRTERGDSAVYLCASSLDGDTEAFFGQGTRLTVV.

The chain joins TRBV18 to TRBJ2-3; no clear D. The germline gives CDR1 KGHSH, CDR2 LQKENI. This CDR3 region has 14 residues. The V end lost 3 bases, the J end lost 2 bases, and 9 bases lay between the germline ends. CDR3 nucleotide sequence: TGTGCCAGCTCACCCGGAATCCCCACAGATACGCAGTATTTT. This codes for CASSPGIPTDTQYF.

This clone has a handful of counts. The chain carries TRBV30 and TRBJ1-1, with 7 bases lining up with TRBD1. Germline V gene lookup returns CDR1 GTSNPN and CDR2 SVGIG (reference sequence). Trimming removed 6 bases from V and 4 bases from J; junction bases left unmatched: 5. The CDR3 is made up of 12 amino acids. The CDR3 nucleotides read TGTGCCTGCACAAGACAGGGCACTGAAGCTTTCTTT. Encoded protein: CACTRQGTEAFF.

V is TRBV14 and J is TRBJ2-1; 10 bases are shared with TRBD1. V shed 4 bases, J shed 3 bases, and the junction held 6 bases outside the gene matches. This CDR3 spans 16 amino acids. Germline V gene data show CDR1 as SGHDN and CDR2 as FVKESK. The CDR3 is CASSPWTGGVYNEQFF. The CDR3 coding sequence is TGTGCCAGCAGCCCATGGACAGGGGGGGTCTACAATGAGCAGTTCTTC.

The chain joins TRBV9 to TRBJ2-1; D is unclear. V lost 3 bases and J lost 8, with 12 bases in between. The V gene's germline CDR1 is SGDLS and CDR2 YYNGEE. CDR3 size: 13 residues. The CDR3 nucleotides read TGTGCCAGCAGCGCCGTACCCTGGGATGAGCAGTTCTTC. As protein: CASSAVPWDEQFF.

The chain links TRBV7-6 to TRBJ2-2; the D gene is possibly TRBD2 (5 bases). Deletions cut 5 bases from V and 7 bases from J, with 11 bases between. Germline V gene data show CDR1 as SGHVS and CDR2 as FNYEAQ. The length of the CDR3 is 13 residues. For the CDR3, the DNA is TGTGCCAGCAGCAAGGGAGCGAACGGGGAGCTGTTTTTT. Amino acid sequence: CASSKGANGELFF.

The chain couples TRBV6-1 to TRBJ2-5; 8 bases fit TRBD2. The CDR3 runs to 14 residues. V dropped 7 bases and J dropped 4; count of bases not matched to a gene: 8. CDR1 MNHNS and CDR2 SASEGT come from the germline V gene. CDR3 amino acids: CASNLGGAGETQYF. DNA of the CDR3: TGTGCCAGCAATCTCGGGGGGGCAGGAGAGACCCAGTACTTC.

Remarks on this clone: The same CDR3 arises from other DNA sequences in this sample as well. This CDR3 reads CASSVPSTDTQYF. As DNA, the CDR3 is TGTGCCAGTAGTGTACCTAGCACAGATACGCAGTATTTT. This chain links TRBV19 with TRBJ2-3; D unclear. The CDR3 length is 13 residues. The germline CDR1 and CDR2 sequences are LNHDA and SQIVND (reference sequence). Trimming left V 5 bases short and J 0 bases short, with 6 bases between.

In its sample, this clone was seen once. The rearrangement uses TRBV20-1 and TRBJ1-2; no clear D. Trimming took 5 bases from V and 8 from J, leaving 12 bases between them. Per germline, CDR1 DFQATT and CDR2 SNEGSKA (reference sequence). The CDR3 has 11 amino acids. This CDR3 is CSAVTPRGYTF. CDR3 nucleotides: TGCAGTGCTGTCACACCACGCGGCTACACCTTC.

Regarding this clone: Other nucleotide sequences in the sample specify the same CDR3. The V call is TRBV20-1, the J call TRBJ2-3; D gene unclear. Trimming shortened V by 5 bases and J by 5 bases, and 8 bases separated the two germline ends. In germline, CDR1 is DFQATT, CDR2 SNEGSKA (reference sequence). This CDR3 region has 11 residues. The CDR3 loop is CSARVVDTQYF. DNA of the CDR3: TGCAGTGCTCGAGTGGTAGATACGCAGTATTTT.

The V and J genes are TRBV4-3 and TRBJ2-3, with 8 positions matching TRBD2. After removal of 1 base from V and 5 bases from J, the junction contained 8 bases not matched to a gene. Looked up from germline, CDR1 is LGHNA and CDR2 is YSLEER. The CDR3 is 16 amino acids. In DNA, the CDR3 is TGCGCCAGCAGCCAAGGACCAGCGGGAGTTAGAGATACGCAGTATTTT. Its protein is CASSQGPAGVRDTQYF.